This T cell receptor (beta chain) was observed in a study of T cell repertoires in cytomegalovirus infection. Study observations and caveats: Clonotypes of TCR beta that were HLA-C-restricted and CMV-specific dominated the ex vivo response.

This clonotype has a count of ten or more. The target antigen is unknown. TCRdb independently ran MiXCR on the reads; one entry per CDR3 protein. The sample includes some 920,000 distinct CDR3 sequences, roughly 30% of them seen just once. Germline V gene sequence: CDR1 MNHEY, CDR2 SVGAGI. CDR3 length: 16 amino acids. V gave up 0 bases and J gave up 1 base, with 10 bases separating them. The rearrangement uses TRBV6-5 and TRBJ2-1; D possibly corresponds to TRBD2 (6 bases). The source is a human donor in good health (CMV status not recorded). Some clones in this sample may be carry-over from other donors' samples. Sequences were derived from cultured CD8+ T cells from PBMCs, sampled from culture after CMV antigen stimulation. The CDR3 coding sequence is TGTGCCAGCAGTTACTCGGGGACTTCTTCCTACAATGAGCAGTTCTTC. Translation: CASSYSGTSSYNEQFF.